These 17 T cell receptor beta chains share one sample of origin, sequenced in a study of graft-versus-host responses after intestinal transplantation. These receptors' targets are unknown. Assay used: immunoSEQ multiplex PCR; TCRdb lists only in-frame clones, some missing. The top ten clones hold around 0.15% of a sample with around 130,000 clones, around nine tenths of them seen once. The material sequenced was unstimulated CD4+ T cells sorted from spleen or lymph node cells, taken before intestinal transplant. The receptor set was obtained from a human donor who received an intestinal transplant.

The chain links TRBV30 to TRBJ1-6, with a weak D call TRBD1 (5 bases). In germline, CDR1 is GTSNPN, CDR2 SVGIG (reference sequence). CDR3 length equals 14 residues. Trimming stripped 5 bases from V and 3 bases from J, with 11 bases between. CDR3 protein: CAWWRQSYNSPLHF. The CDR3 coding sequence is TGTGCCTGGTGGCGACAGAGCTATAATTCACCCCTCCACTTT.

This chain uses TRBV9 with TRBJ2-1; no clear D. The CDR3 is 15 residues long. The germline V gene encodes CDR1 SGDLS and CDR2 YYNGEE. V was shortened by 0 bases and J by 4 bases, with 11 bases between the two germline ends. CDR3 nucleotides: TGTGCCAGCAGCGTAGAGGCCTTGCCTTACAATGAGCAGTTCTTC. Amino acid sequence: CASSVEALPYNEQFF.

The gene calls are TRBV14 and TRBJ2-7; TRBD2 might be the D (6 bases). The CDR3 totals 13 residues. V dropped 6 bases and J dropped 2 bases, with 11 bases sitting between them. Per the germline V gene, CDR1 is SGHDN and CDR2 is FVKESK. CDR3: CASRPAGPYEQYF. In nucleotides, the CDR3 is TGTGCCAGCAGACCGGCGGGACCCTACGAGCAGTACTTC.

The V and J genes are TRBV7-8 and TRBJ2-1; 8 nucleotides align to TRBD2. Germline assignment: CDR1 SGHVS and CDR2 FQNEAQ. V trimming: 1 base; J trimming: 3 bases; junction bases outside the gene matches: 5. This CDR3 comprises 16 residues. CDR3 DNA sequence: TGTGCCAGCAGCTTAGTCGCGGGGGGAAACTACAATGAGCAGTTCTTC. Its protein is CASSLVAGGNYNEQFF.

The chain combines TRBV7-3 with TRBJ2-3; D is unclear. Trimming removed 4 bases from V and 12 bases from J, with 20 bases in between. CDR3 length: 14 residues. CDR1 is SGHTA and CDR2 is FQGTGA in the germline V gene. The CDR3 sequence is CASSSTSRTSLQYF. The CDR3 region has the DNA TGTGCCAGCAGCTCGACCTCCCGGACGTCCCTACAGTATTTT.

The rearrangement links TRBV4-1 to TRBJ1-6, with 8 bases aligning to TRBD1. Germline V lookup: CDR1 MGHRA, CDR2 YSYEKL. Germline trimming cut 0 bases from V and 6 bases from J; bases unmatched to any gene: 1. The CDR3 contains 15 residues. CDR3 nucleotides: TGCGCCAGCAGCCAAGAAACAGGGGGTAATTCACCCCTCCACTTT. Amino acids: CASSQETGGNSPLHF.

The genes are TRBV9 and TRBJ2-1, with D perhaps TRBD1 (5 bases). The CDR3 is 14 amino acids. In germline, CDR1 is SGDLS, CDR2 YYNGEE. V was clipped by 6 bases and J by 5 bases, with 15 bases between them. CDR3 nucleotide sequence: TGTGCCAGCACCCCCGGACAACGAAACAATGAGCAGTTCTTC. Translated: CASTPGQRNNEQFF.

This clone was found a few times. The chain couples TRBV18 to TRBJ2-7; D unresolved. The V gene's germline CDR1 is KGHSH and CDR2 LQKENI. V gave up 1 base and J gave up 5 bases, with 6 bases separating them. The CDR3 is made up of 12 amino acids. This CDR3 is CASSPRGNEQYF. CDR3 bases: TGTGCCAGCTCACCACGGGGAAACGAGCAGTACTTC. Complete variable domain (other parts from reference TRBV18 and TRBJ2-7): NAGVMQNPRHLVRRRGQEARLRCSPMKGHSHVYWYRQLPEEGLKFMVYLQKENIIDESGMPKERFSAEFPKEGPSILRIQQVVRGDSAAYFCASSPRGNEQYFGPGTRLTVT.

CDR3 in amino acids: CASSLESLGFYEQYF. CDR3 nucleotide sequence: TGTGCCAGCAGCCTCGAGTCCCTCGGGTTCTACGAGCAGTACTTC. The rearrangement joins TRBV7-8 to TRBJ2-7; D is undetermined. Trimming shortened V by 5 bases and J by 3 bases, and 17 bases separated the two germline ends. Germline V CDR1 and CDR2: SGHVS, FQNEAQ. The CDR3 totals 15 residues.

V is TRBV29-1 and J is TRBJ2-3; 16 nucleotides match TRBD2. CDR1 and CDR2 from the germline V gene are SQVTM and ANQGSEA. The CDR3 contains 13 residues. Trimming took 7 bases from V and 8 from J; bases not matched to a gene: 3. CDR3 nucleotide sequence: TGCAGCGGCGGGACTAGCGGGGGGGGTACGCAGTATTTT. This codes for CSGGTSGGGTQYF.

The V and J genes are TRBV2 and TRBJ1-4; 9 nucleotides agree with TRBD1. The CDR3 is 14 residues long. V shed 6 bases and J 8 bases; nucleotides not matched to a gene: 7. Germline V gene lookup returns CDR1 SNHLY and CDR2 FYNNEI. CDR3 sequence: CASRDRTGVEKLFF. CDR3 DNA: TGTGCCAGCAGAGATAGGACAGGGGTGGAAAAACTGTTTTTT. The variable domain in full, completed from reference TRBV2 and TRBJ1-4, reads EPEVTQTPSHQVTQMGQEVILRCVPISNHLYFYWYRQILGQKVEFLVSFYNNEISEKSEIFDDQFSVERPDGSNFTLKIRSTKLEDSAMYFCASRDRTGVEKLFFGSGTQLSVL.

The chain joins TRBV5-1 to TRBJ2-7; D is perhaps TRBD1 (7 bases). From germline, CDR1 is SGHRS and CDR2 YFSETQ. The length of the CDR3 is 13 residues. Trimming cost V 4 bases and J 4 bases, with 12 bases left between them. The CDR3 DNA follows: TGCGCCAGCAGCCGCGGGACAGTTTACGAGCAGTACTTC. Its protein product is CASSRGTVYEQYF.

V is TRBV11-3 and J is TRBJ1-2, with a weak D call TRBD1 (5 bases). The CDR3 has 10 amino acids. Trimming removed 7 bases from V and 6 bases from J, with 6 bases in between. Germline values: CDR1 SGHNT, CDR2 YENEEA. For the CDR3, the DNA is TGTGCCAGCACCAGGGATGGCTACACCTTC. Translated, it gives CASTRDGYTF.

This chain links TRBV4-1 with TRBJ1-2, with D uncertain. From germline, CDR1 is MGHRA and CDR2 YSYEKL. CDR3 size: 13 residues. V shed 0 bases and J shed 2 bases, with 4 bases lying between them. The CDR3 sequence: CASSQDLNYGYTF. The CDR3 DNA is TGCGCCAGCAGCCAAGATCTGAACTATGGCTACACCTTC.

The chain uses TRBV5-6 and TRBJ1-4; D is ambiguous. The V gene lost 4 bases and the J gene lost 4 bases, with 5 bases spanning the gap. There are 12 residues in the CDR3. In germline, CDR1 is SGHDT, CDR2 YYEEEE. The CDR3 DNA follows: TGTGCCAGCAGCCGGCTTAATGAAAAACTGTTTTTT. It encodes CASSRLNEKLFF.

The CDR3: CASSQVGSRQHYNEQFF. CDR3 nucleotides: TGCGCCAGCAGCCAAGTAGGTTCGAGACAGCATTACAATGAGCAGTTCTTC. This chain links TRBV4-1 with TRBJ2-1; D possibly corresponds to TRBD1 (5 bases). Germline values: CDR1 MGHRA, CDR2 YSYEKL. V lost 1 base and J lost 4, with 17 bases in between. This CDR3 comprises 17 residues.

This rearrangement joins TRBV28 to TRBJ1-1, with TRBD1 matching over 9 bases. The trim removed 6 bases at V and 1 base at J, leaving 12 bases unmatched. From germline, CDR1 is MDHEN and CDR2 SYDVKM. CDR3 length equals 17 residues. Here the CDR3 DNA reads TGTGCCAGCAGACGGACAGGGGAGTGGATTGGGAACACTGAAGCTTTCTTT. As protein: CASRRTGEWIGNTEAFF. Full variable domain (outside the CDR3, taken from reference TRBV28 and TRBJ1-1): DVKVTQSSRYLVKRTGEKVFLECVQDMDHENMFWYRQDPGLGLRLIYFSYDVKMKEKGDIPEGYSVSREKKERFSLILESASTNQTSMYLCASRRTGEWIGNTEAFFGQGTRLTVV.